What follows are 20 T cell receptor beta chains derived from one specimen sequenced in a study of T-cell memory formation after mild COVID-19. TCRdb re-called the 5' RACE reads through MiXCR, storing one row per CDR3 protein. The table has 150,000 to 200,000 distinct CDR3 sequences, around 10% seen once. The sample was PBMCs or a T cell subset sorted from them (not recorded which). The receptor source for this set is a man aged 18 to 29 who had mild COVID-19 (a few samples of this study predate the infection). Cell type and time point are not known.

This clonotype has at least ten counts. The chain has TRBV7-6 and TRBJ2-1; no clear D gene. V dropped 1 base and J dropped 11 bases, with 12 bases sitting between them. Germline CDR1 reads SGHVS; CDR2 reads FNYEAQ. The CDR3 runs to 13 residues. The CDR3 sequence is CASSLVFQAQQFF. The CDR3, as DNA: TGTGCCAGCAGCTTAGTGTTCCAGGCTCAGCAGTTCTTC.

The chain uses TRBV6-5 and TRBJ1-2; no definite D call. The CDR3 runs 16 residues. The germline gives CDR1 MNHEY, CDR2 SVGAGI. V lost 4 bases to trimming and J lost 4 bases, with 19 bases between them. As DNA, the CDR3 is TGTGCCAGCAGTTCCGCTGGATCGGTCCGTTTCTATGGCTACACCTTC. Its protein product is CASSSAGSVRFYGYTF.

This clonotype was found many times. The rearrangement joins TRBV7-2 to TRBJ2-2, with D possibly TRBD2 on 6 matching bases. CDR1 is SGHTA, CDR2 FQGNSA, per germline. This CDR3 is 13 amino acids long. Trimming cost V 11 bases and J 4 bases, with 14 bases left between them. CDR3 nucleotides: TGTGCCTACGGGAGCTGGAGCACCGGGGAGCTGTTTTTT. Encoded protein: CAYGSWSTGELFF.

The rearrangement uses TRBV5-6 and TRBJ2-3; TRBD2 agrees at 9 bases. The J segment lost 4 bases and the V segment lost 4 bases, leaving 10 bases of the junction unmatched. Germline values: CDR1 SGHDT, CDR2 YYEEEE. The CDR3 is 16 amino acids. CDR3 in DNA: TGTGCCAGCAGCCACCCTCCGGGACTAGCCGCAGATACGCAGTATTTT. As protein: CASSHPPGLAADTQYF.

The V call is TRBV24-1, the J call TRBJ2-3; TRBD1 is a possible D gene (6 bases). V lost 4 bases to trimming and J lost 0 bases, with 10 bases between them. The CDR3 is 15 residues long. Germline CDR1 reads KGHDR; CDR2 reads SFDVKD. Here the CDR3 reads CATSELTGSTDTQYF. The DNA for the CDR3 is TGTGCCACCAGTGAATTGACAGGTAGCACAGATACGCAGTATTTT.

This rearrangement joins TRBV6-6 to TRBJ1-3; a weak D match, TRBD1 (5 bases). This CDR3 region has 16 residues. The V gene lost 8 bases and the J gene lost 8 bases, with 25 bases spanning the gap. The V gene's germline CDR1 is MNHNY and CDR2 SVGAGI (reference sequence). The CDR3 DNA sequence: TGTGCCAGCCTACCCCGGGCAGGGCTCTCCGGTGACACCATATATTTT. Translated, it gives CASLPRAGLSGDTIYF.

This chain joins TRBV12-3 or TRBV12-4 and TRBJ2-4; the D gene could be TRBD1 or TRBD2 (7 bases each). Trimming removed 5 bases at V and 6 bases at J, with 14 bases between. The CDR3 runs to 14 residues. The CDR3 DNA reads as TGTGCCAGCAGTCGACAGGGAGGGTCAAACATTCAGTACTTC. This gives the protein CASSRQGGSNIQYF.

This clonotype occurred many times. V gene TRBV6-5 combines with J gene TRBJ2-5, with D unresolved. The V and J ends lost 4 bases and 5 bases respectively, with 14 bases between them. There are 14 residues in the CDR3. Looked up from germline, CDR1 is MNHEY and CDR2 is SVGAGI. In DNA form, the CDR3 reads TGTGCCAGCAGTTTCGGCAGACTGGGGGAGACCCAGTACTTC. Encoded protein: CASSFGRLGETQYF.

This clonotype came up many times. The chain uses TRBV13 and TRBJ2-3, with no clear D. V dropped 1 base and J dropped 4 bases, with 3 bases sitting between them. Germline lookup yields CDR1 PRHDT and CDR2 FYEKMQ (reference sequence). The CDR3 has 12 residues. The CDR3 region has the DNA TGTGCCAGCAGCTTAGACGCAGATACGCAGTATTTT. Translation gives CASSLDADTQYF.

The genes are TRBV6-1 and TRBJ2-7, with TRBD1 matching 9 bases. V shed 6 bases and J 6 bases; nucleotides not matched to a gene: 6. The CDR3 sequence is 13 residues long. Germline lookup yields CDR1 MNHNS and CDR2 SASEGT. The CDR3 loop is CASRDRGRGEQYV. The CDR3 DNA follows: TGTGCCAGCAGGGACAGGGGACGTGGCGAGCAGTACGTC.

This clonotype was counted between two and nine times. The chain uses TRBV4-3 and TRBJ2-2; D is undetermined. Germline V gene sequence: CDR1 LGHNA, CDR2 YSLEER. Trimming shortened V by 0 bases and J by 3 bases, and 11 bases separated the two germline ends. The CDR3 loop spans 16 amino acids. The CDR3 spells CASSQETLVYTGELFF. CDR3 DNA sequence: TGCGCCAGCAGCCAAGAGACCCTAGTATACACCGGGGAGCTGTTTTTT.

The chain recombines TRBV7-2 with TRBJ1-2; D is unclear. The CDR3 is 16 residues long. In germline, CDR1 is SGHTA, CDR2 FQGNSA. V lost 7 bases, J lost 4 bases, and 22 bases lay in between. DNA for the CDR3: TGTGCCAGCACCCCCTCCGGCAGCAGGTCAAGCTATGGCTACACCTTC. The encoded protein is CASTPSGSRSSYGYTF.

The chain uses TRBV9 and TRBJ2-5; D uncertain. This CDR3 is built from 12 residues. Trimming removed 0 bases from V and 5 bases from J, with 5 bases in between. In germline, CDR1 is SGDLS, CDR2 YYNGEE. CDR3 residues: CASSVDPETQYF. CDR3 coding DNA: TGTGCCAGCAGCGTAGATCCGGAGACCCAGTACTTC.

Ten or more counts support this clonotype. This chain links TRBV25-1 with TRBJ2-2; 11 bases map to TRBD1. This CDR3 region has 16 residues. J gave up 7 bases and V 5 bases, and 9 bases lay outside the gene matches. CDR1 is MGHDK, CDR2 SYGVNS, per germline. CDR3 nucleotide sequence: TGTGCCAGCAGTAAGACGTTGGGACAGGGGGACGGGGAGCTGTTTTTT. Translating it yields CASSKTLGQGDGELFF.

This chain uses TRBV7-2 with TRBJ2-7, with D perhaps TRBD1 or TRBD2 (6 bases each). V lost 4 bases, J lost 4 bases, and 17 bases lay in between. The CDR3 consists of 15 residues. Germline lookup yields CDR1 SGHTA and CDR2 FQGNSA. The CDR3 is CASSYSTGAGYEQYF. The CDR3 region has the DNA TGTGCCAGCAGCTATAGTACGGGGGCGGGTTACGAGCAGTACTTC.

This clonotype was counted many times. The rearrangement links TRBV4-2 to TRBJ2-1; D may be TRBD1 or TRBD2 (5 bases each). Germline V gene sequence: CDR1 LGHNA, CDR2 YNFKEQ. The germline V and J ends were trimmed by 4 bases and 7 bases, with 11 bases remaining between them. The CDR3 is 13 amino acids. This CDR3 is CASSLGRKNEQFF. The DNA of the CDR3 is TGTGCCAGCAGCCTGGGACGGAAGAATGAGCAGTTCTTC.

This clonotype was seen more than once but under ten times. This chain joins TRBV12-3 or TRBV12-4 and TRBJ2-2; D gene uncertain. The germline V and J ends were trimmed by 3 bases and 0 bases, with 5 bases remaining between them. The CDR3 length is 14 residues. The CDR3 DNA follows: TGTGCCAGCAGTTTCCTTGCGAACACCGGGGAGCTGTTTTTT. It translates to CASSFLANTGELFF.

V is TRBV6-6 and J is TRBJ2-2; D remains unclear. Germline lookup yields CDR1 MNHNY and CDR2 SVGAGI (reference sequence). Trimming removed 8 bases at V and 1 base at J, with 8 bases between. This CDR3 is 13 amino acids long. CDR3 region: CASWAENTGELFF. As DNA, the CDR3 is TGTGCCAGCTGGGCAGAGAACACCGGGGAGCTGTTTTTT.

This clonotype was counted between two and nine times. This chain joins TRBV5-1 and TRBJ2-3; 8 positions agree with TRBD2. This CDR3 has 17 amino acids. The germline V gene has CDR1 SGHRS and CDR2 YFSETQ. V lost 2 bases to trimming and J lost 2 bases; unmatched junction nucleotides: 10. In nucleotides, the CDR3 is TGCGCCAGCAGCTTATCGGCAACTAGCGGCTACACAGATACGCAGTATTTT. Residues: CASSLSATSGYTDTQYF.

The chain joins TRBV6-2 or TRBV6-3 to TRBJ2-3; 9 nucleotides agree with TRBD1. CDR1 is MNHEY and CDR2 is SVGEGT in the germline V gene. Trimming cost V 11 bases and J 4 bases; bases outside gene matches: 7. CDR3 length: 13 residues. The CDR3 nucleotides read TGTGCCTCTAGGACAGGGGACGCAGATACGCAGTATTTT. Amino acids: CASRTGDADTQYF.